The rows below give T cell receptor beta chains drawn from one sample of a study of blood T cells in healthy people across ages. From the 5' RACE reads, TCRdb called clonotypes with MiXCR, one entry per CDR3 protein. The sample has approximately 360,000 distinct CDR3 sequences, about 55% seen once. The sequenced sample was blood. These receptors came from a man aged 55 to 70 in good health. Each CDR3 is given with its conserved first and last residue. The D gene is left open where the match is weak. Not every row has a clone size; where given, it reads once, few, many or a size class.

>TRBV7-2|TRBD2|.|TRBJ2-3
CASSLDVAGVTDTQYF
TGTGCCAGCAGCTTAGATGTAGCGGGGGTTACAGATACGCAGTATTTT
>TRBV30|.|.|TRBJ1-2
CAWSGEAPTRGYTF
TGTGCCTGGAGCGGTGAGGCCCCCACCCGGGGCTACACCTTC
>TRBV5-1|.|once|TRBJ2-1
CASSEDPGSYNEQFF
TGCGCCAGCAGTGAGGACCCCGGCTCCTACAATGAGCAGTTCTTC
>TRBV3-1|.|.|TRBJ1-5
CASSQEFGEIGNQSQHF
TGTGCCAGCAGCCAAGAATTTGGGGAAATCGGCAATCAGTCCCAGCATTTT
>TRBV3-1|.|.|TRBJ2-5
CASSQAVGGETQYF
TGTGCCAGCAGCCAAGCGGTGGGTGGCGAGACCCAGTACTTC
>TRBV4-3|TRBD2|.|TRBJ2-7
CASSQELAGGFSSYEQYF
TGCGCCAGCAGCCAAGAACTAGCGGGAGGGTTTAGCTCCTACGAGCAGTACTTC
>TRBV4-2|TRBD1|few|TRBJ2-6
CASSGRRQGASSGANVLTF
TGTGCCAGCAGCGGGCGGAGACAGGGTGCTTCCTCTGGGGCCAACGTCCTGACTTTC
>TRBV6-5|.|.|TRBJ2-2
CASSLKGTAETGELFF
TGTGCCAGCAGTTTAAAGGGGACCGCTGAGACAGGGGAGCTGTTTTTT
>TRBV7-3|TRBD1|.|TRBJ2-1
CASSFDRVREQFF
TGTGCCAGCAGCTTCGACAGGGTAAGAGAGCAGTTCTTC
>TRBV7-2|TRBD2|.|TRBJ2-3
CASSPSGFSTDTQYF
TGTGCCAGCAGCCCTAGCGGGTTCAGCACAGATACGCAGTATTTT
>TRBV28|.|.|TRBJ1-1
CASSRTRLTEAFF
TGTGCCAGCAGTAGGACACGGCTCACTGAAGCTTTCTTT
>TRBV30|.|.|TRBJ1-2
CAWSVRAWGFRSGYTF
TGTGCCTGGAGTGTAAGGGCCTGGGGTTTTAGATCTGGCTACACCTTC
>TRBV10-3|.|once|TRBJ1-2
CAISESDGGDGYTF
TGTGCCATCAGTGAGTCTGACGGGGGCGATGGCTACACCTTC
>TRBV28|TRBD1|.|TRBJ2-7
CASRYPGQGSYEQYF
TGTGCCAGCAGGTACCCGGGACAGGGCTCCTACGAGCAGTACTTC
>TRBV18|.|.|TRBJ2-3
CASSPRRNGADTQYF
TGTGCCAGCTCACCACGGCGGAATGGGGCAGATACGCAGTATTTT
>TRBV12-3/TRBV12-4|TRBD1|many|TRBJ2-5
CASSSGQGQETQYF
TGTGCCAGCAGTTCCGGACAGGGGCAAGAGACCCAGTACTTC
>TRBV14|.|few|TRBJ2-3
CASNHPGPDTQYF
TGTGCCAGCAACCACCCGGGCCCAGATACGCAGTATTTT
>TRBV12-3/TRBV12-4|.|.|TRBJ2-7
CASSFRDGVYEQYF
TGTGCCAGCAGTTTCCGCGACGGTGTCTACGAGCAGTACTTC
>TRBV20-1|.|few|TRBJ2-7
CSARWSGGPTHYEQYF
TGCAGTGCTAGATGGTCCGGGGGGCCCACTCACTACGAGCAGTACTTC
>TRBV20-1|TRBD1|few|TRBJ2-3
CSARLGQGTSTDTQYF
TGCAGTGCTAGACTGGGACAGGGAACTAGCACAGATACGCAGTATTTT
>TRBV6-2/TRBV6-3|TRBD2|few|TRBJ2-1
CASRASGVNNEQFF
TGTGCCAGCAGGGCTAGCGGGGTAAACAATGAGCAGTTCTTC
>TRBV7-2|TRBD2|many|TRBJ2-7
CASSPPTSGPYEQYF
TGTGCCAGCAGCCCCCCGACTAGCGGACCTTACGAGCAGTACTTC
>TRBV9|.|.|TRBJ2-3
CASSVDRPVGDTQYF
TGTGCCAGCAGCGTAGATCGCCCGGTGGGAGATACGCAGTATTTT
>TRBV20-1|.|.|TRBJ2-3
CSARDPASAPTDTQYF
TGCAGTGCTAGAGATCCGGCCTCGGCCCCCACAGATACGCAGTATTTT
>TRBV30|TRBD2|.|TRBJ2-1
CAWSPRLAGGTVWYNEQFF
TGTGCCTGGAGTCCCCGACTAGCGGGAGGAACGGTATGGTACAATGAGCAGTTCTTC
>TRBV7-3|TRBD1|.|TRBJ2-1
CASSSPTGHGEQFF
TGTGCCAGCAGCTCCCCGACAGGGCACGGTGAGCAGTTCTTC
>TRBV29-1|.|.|TRBJ2-7
CSARTGTRYEQYF
TGCAGCGCTAGAACCGGGACACGCTACGAGCAGTACTTC
>TRBV28|.|.|TRBJ1-6
CASSDGTDSSPLHF
TGTGCCAGCAGTGACGGGACGGACAGTTCACCCCTCCACTTT
>TRBV7-7|.|many|TRBJ2-7
CASSPSFGDGSYEQYF
TGTGCTAGCAGTCCTTCGTTTGGGGACGGATCCTACGAGCAGTACTTC
>TRBV10-3|TRBD2|few|TRBJ2-1
CAISGTSGESEQFF
TGTGCCATCAGTGGGACTAGCGGGGAGAGTGAGCAGTTCTTC
>TRBV6-5|TRBD1|.|TRBJ1-1
CASRRQGADTEAFF
TGTGCCAGCAGAAGACAGGGGGCGGACACTGAAGCTTTCTTT
>TRBV5-1|.|.|TRBJ1-2
CASGNGREGYTF
TGCGCCAGCGGGAACGGGCGGGAGGGCTACACCTTC
>TRBV11-2|.|.|TRBJ2-3
CASSFLGPESTDTQYF
TGTGCCAGCAGCTTCCTGGGACCAGAAAGCACAGATACGCAGTATTTT
>TRBV30|.|.|TRBJ2-5
CAQVQGNQETQYF
TGTGCCCAGGTCCAGGGGAATCAAGAGACCCAGTACTTC
>TRBV20-1|TRBD2|.|TRBJ2-7
CSAKGLAAYNEQYF
TGCAGTGCCAAGGGACTAGCGGCCTACAATGAGCAGTACTTC
>TRBV20-1|TRBD1|.|TRBJ1-4
CSARTRQGANEKLFF
TGCAGTGCTAGAACCCGACAGGGGGCTAATGAAAAACTGTTTTTT
>TRBV30|TRBD2|.|TRBJ2-7
CAWSVSSGYTYEQYF
TGTGCCTGGAGTGTTTCTAGCGGTTATACCTACGAGCAGTACTTC
>TRBV7-9|TRBD1|many|TRBJ1-6
CASSTGTDNSPLHF
TGTGCCAGCAGCACCGGGACAGATAATTCACCCCTCCACTTT
>TRBV7-9|.|.|TRBJ2-1
CASSLAGPWGEQFF
TGTGCCAGCAGCTTAGCGGGACCTTGGGGTGAGCAGTTCTTC
>TRBV12-3/TRBV12-4|.|.|TRBJ1-2
CASSTLAGGSYGYTF
TGTGCCAGCAGTACCCTCGCCGGGGGGTCCTATGGCTACACCTTC
>TRBV7-2|.|.|TRBJ2-5
CASSLRLANEETQYF
TGTGCCAGCAGCCTCCGTCTGGCTAATGAAGAGACCCAGTACTTC
>TRBV5-1|.|.|TRBJ2-7
CAGSGTDSYEQYF
TGCGCCGGCAGCGGGACAGACTCCTACGAGCAGTACTTC
>TRBV9|.|.|TRBJ1-1
CASSATEYTEAFF
TGTGCCAGCAGCGCGACGGAATACACTGAAGCTTTCTTT
>TRBV27|.|.|TRBJ2-7
CASSEDNSYEQYF
TGTGCCAGCAGCGAGGACAACTCCTACGAGCAGTACTTC
>TRBV20-1|.|once|TRBJ1-5
CSARRGGREEQPQHF
TGCAGTGCTAGACGCGGGGGGCGCGAAGAGCAGCCCCAGCATTTT
>TRBV7-2|.|.|TRBJ2-6
CASSLYYPSGANVLTF
TGTGCCAGCAGCTTATACTACCCGTCTGGGGCCAACGTCCTGACTTTC
>TRBV6-6|.|.|TRBJ2-1
CASNQQGTYNEQFF
TGTGCCAGCAACCAGCAGGGGACCTACAATGAGCAGTTCTTC
>TRBV20-1|TRBD2|.|TRBJ2-1
CSAISGRSINEQFF
TGCAGTGCTATTAGCGGGAGGTCGATCAATGAGCAGTTCTTC
>TRBV27|TRBD2|.|TRBJ2-2
CASSLGTSGGPAGELFF
TGTGCCAGCAGTTTAGGGACTAGCGGGGGCCCGGCCGGGGAGCTGTTTTTT
>TRBV5-1|.|.|TRBJ2-7
CASSLAPGKTSYEQYF
TGCGCCAGCAGCTTGGCCCCGGGTAAGACATCCTACGAGCAGTACTTC
>TRBV2|.|.|TRBJ2-3
CASRGSIYDTQYF
TGTGCCAGCAGGGGGTCAATCTACGATACGCAGTATTTT
>TRBV11-2|TRBD2|.|TRBJ2-5
CASSLNSGGIQETQYF
TGTGCCAGCAGCCTTAATAGCGGGGGGATTCAAGAGACCCAGTACTTC
>TRBV28|TRBD2|.|TRBJ2-1
CASSNPGLARGEQFF
TGTGCCAGCAGTAATCCGGGACTAGCGAGAGGAGAGCAGTTCTTC
>TRBV6-2/TRBV6-3|.|.|TRBJ2-1
CASSYGRYNEQFF
TGTGCCAGCAGTTACGGCAGATACAATGAGCAGTTCTTC
>TRBV6-1|.|.|TRBJ2-1
CASSVASVSSYNEQFF
TGTGCCAGCAGTGTCGCTAGCGTGAGCTCCTACAATGAGCAGTTCTTC
>TRBV6-5|TRBD1|.|TRBJ2-7
CASRPSSGQGRYEQYF
TGTGCCAGCAGGCCCTCGTCGGGACAGGGTCGGTACGAGCAGTACTTC
>TRBV9|TRBD1|.|TRBJ2-7
CASSVEGQGHYEQYF
TGTGCCAGCAGCGTAGAAGGACAGGGGCACTACGAGCAGTACTTC
>TRBV20-1|TRBD1|.|TRBJ1-1
CSARRLQGREAFF
TGCAGTGCTAGAAGATTACAGGGGCGTGAAGCTTTCTTT